A selection of T cell receptor beta chains follows, all from one sample in a study of blood T cell repertoires in COVID-19. Using immunoSEQ multiplex PCR, the repertoire was profiled, and TCRdb retains in-frame clones only, with some absent. The sample records roughly 340,000 clones, around 87% being singletons. Sequences were obtained from PBMCs or T cells enriched from blood (not recorded which). Receptor source: a man in his forties or fifties in a cohort exposed to, infected with or recovered from COVID-19 (not recorded which). Both conserved end residues are part of each CDR3. Each record gives: J gene, D gene, clone size, V gene, CDR3 protein, CDR3 DNA. The D gene is left open where the match is weak. Size values are once, few and many counts, or a class for expanded clones, and some rows have none.

j_call: TRBJ2-7
d_call: NA
clone_size: once
v_call: TRBV28
cdr3_aa: CASSLSPGQNEQYF
cdr3_nt: TGTGCCAGCAGTTTATCTCCGGGTCAAAACGAGCAGTACTTC

j_call: TRBJ1-3
d_call: NA
clone_size: few
v_call: TRBV25-1
cdr3_aa: CASTGTDISGNTIYF
cdr3_nt: TGTGCCAGCACCGGGACTGACATCTCTGGAAACACCATATATTTT

j_call: TRBJ1-2
d_call: NA
clone_size: NA
v_call: TRBV7-8
cdr3_aa: CASSLGGRNYGYTF
cdr3_nt: TGTGCCAGCAGCTTAGGTGGCAGAAACTATGGCTACACCTTC

j_call: TRBJ2-1
d_call: TRBD2
clone_size: NA
v_call: TRBV7-9
cdr3_aa: CASSLRLAKGNEQFF
cdr3_nt: TGTGCCAGCAGTCTTCGACTAGCGAAGGGCAATGAGCAGTTCTTC

j_call: TRBJ1-2
d_call: NA
clone_size: NA
v_call: TRBV5-6
cdr3_aa: CASSPPRRDYGYTF
cdr3_nt: TGTGCCAGCAGCCCGCCCAGGAGGGACTATGGCTACACCTTC

j_call: TRBJ2-2
d_call: NA
clone_size: few
v_call: TRBV15
cdr3_aa: CATSRGLPTGELFF
cdr3_nt: TGTGCCACCAGCAGGGGACTCCCTACCGGGGAGCTGTTTTTT

j_call: TRBJ2-7
d_call: TRBD1
clone_size: once
v_call: TRBV5-5
cdr3_aa: CASSLPGTGGDEQYF
cdr3_nt: TGTGCCAGCAGCTTACCCGGGACAGGGGGCGACGAGCAGTACTTC

j_call: TRBJ2-2
d_call: TRBD2
clone_size: NA
v_call: TRBV2
cdr3_aa: CASRGLAGVVTGELFF
cdr3_nt: TGTGCCAGCAGAGGGCTAGCGGGAGTTGTCACCGGGGAGCTGTTTTTT

j_call: TRBJ2-7
d_call: TRBD2
clone_size: NA
v_call: TRBV6-5
cdr3_aa: CASRPGGTSRYEQYF
cdr3_nt: TGTGCCAGCAGACCTGGAGGGACTAGCAGATACGAGCAGTACTTC

j_call: TRBJ1-5
d_call: NA
clone_size: NA
v_call: TRBV4-2
cdr3_aa: CASSQDKFNQPQHF
cdr3_nt: TGTGCCAGCAGCCAAGATAAATTCAATCAGCCCCAGCATTTT

j_call: TRBJ1-2
d_call: NA
clone_size: NA
v_call: TRBV30
cdr3_aa: CACRTGDNYGYTF
cdr3_nt: TGTGCCTGCCGAACAGGTGATAACTATGGCTACACCTTC

j_call: TRBJ1-1
d_call: NA
clone_size: NA
v_call: TRBV2
cdr3_aa: CASTTEQNTEAFF
cdr3_nt: TGTGCCAGCACGACAGAACAGAACACTGAAGCTTTCTTT

j_call: TRBJ1-1
d_call: NA
clone_size: NA
v_call: TRBV7-8
cdr3_aa: CASSLVGGRGTEAFF
cdr3_nt: TGTGCCAGCAGCTTAGTCGGCGGGAGGGGTACTGAAGCTTTCTTT

j_call: TRBJ2-3
d_call: TRBD2
clone_size: NA
v_call: TRBV5-1
cdr3_aa: CASSFSPAGGAGSQYF
cdr3_nt: TGCGCCAGCAGCTTTAGCCCAGCGGGAGGAGCTGGGTCGCAGTATTTT

j_call: TRBJ1-1
d_call: NA
clone_size: NA
v_call: TRBV18
cdr3_aa: CASSISMNTEAFF
cdr3_nt: TGTGCCAGCTCAATCTCTATGAACACTGAAGCTTTCTTT

j_call: TRBJ2-3
d_call: NA
clone_size: NA
v_call: TRBV10-3
cdr3_aa: CAISAGSTQYF
cdr3_nt: TGTGCCATCAGCGCCGGGAGTACGCAGTATTTT

j_call: TRBJ2-7
d_call: NA
clone_size: NA
v_call: TRBV11-2
cdr3_aa: CASSLNLGRPSSYEQYF
cdr3_nt: TGTGCCAGCAGCTTAAATCTGGGTCGCCCTAGCTCCTACGAGCAGTACTTC

j_call: TRBJ2-1
d_call: TRBD2
clone_size: NA
v_call: TRBV10-2
cdr3_aa: CASESPSGPYNEQFF
cdr3_nt: TGCGCCAGCGAATCCCCTAGCGGGCCTTACAATGAGCAGTTCTTC

j_call: TRBJ2-5
d_call: TRBD2
clone_size: NA
v_call: TRBV7-2
cdr3_aa: CASSPLRLAGGKTQYF
cdr3_nt: TGTGCCAGCAGCCCTCTCCGACTAGCGGGAGGAAAGACCCAGTACTTC

j_call: TRBJ2-3
d_call: TRBD1
clone_size: NA
v_call: TRBV9
cdr3_aa: CASSVVPQGVADTQYF
cdr3_nt: TGTGCCAGCAGCGTTGTCCCACAGGGGGTTGCAGATACGCAGTATTTT

j_call: TRBJ2-7
d_call: TRBD1
clone_size: once
v_call: TRBV29-1
cdr3_aa: CSAAGTGALYEQYF
cdr3_nt: TGCAGCGCCGCCGGGACAGGGGCGCTCTACGAGCAGTACTTC

j_call: TRBJ1-5
d_call: TRBD1
clone_size: NA
v_call: TRBV18
cdr3_aa: CASSTTGDSNQPQHF
cdr3_nt: TGTGCCAGCTCAACGACAGGGGATAGCAATCAGCCCCAGCATTTT

j_call: TRBJ1-4
d_call: TRBD1
clone_size: once
v_call: TRBV7-9
cdr3_aa: CASSYTGTGREKLFF
cdr3_nt: TGTGCCAGCAGCTATACCGGGACAGGGCGAGAAAAACTGTTTTTT

j_call: TRBJ1-1
d_call: TRBD1
clone_size: NA
v_call: TRBV20-1
cdr3_aa: CSAGQGTEAFF
cdr3_nt: TGCAGTGCGGGACAGGGGACTGAAGCTTTCTTT

j_call: TRBJ1-3
d_call: NA
clone_size: NA
v_call: TRBV4-2
cdr3_aa: CASSRPQSSGNTIYF
cdr3_nt: TGTGCCAGCAGCCGCCCGCAGTCCTCCGGAAACACCATATATTTT

j_call: TRBJ2-1
d_call: TRBD2
clone_size: NA
v_call: TRBV5-1
cdr3_aa: CASSLAGARLAGGFSYNEQFF
cdr3_nt: TGCGCCAGCAGCTTGGCGGGGGCCCGGCTAGCGGGCGGTTTCTCCTACAATGAGCAGTTCTTC

j_call: TRBJ2-7
d_call: TRBD2
clone_size: NA
v_call: TRBV3-1/TRBV3-2
cdr3_aa: CASSQGGRYSYEQYF
cdr3_nt: TGTGCCAGCAGCCAAGGCGGGAGGTACTCCTACGAGCAGTACTTC

j_call: TRBJ2-7
d_call: TRBD2
clone_size: NA
v_call: TRBV3-1/TRBV3-2
cdr3_aa: CASSLGLAGVEQYF
cdr3_nt: TGTGCCAGCAGCCTGGGACTAGCGGGAGTTGAGCAGTACTTC

j_call: TRBJ1-6
d_call: TRBD1
clone_size: NA
v_call: TRBV5-1
cdr3_aa: CASSQDRGGNSPLHF
cdr3_nt: TGCGCCAGCAGCCAGGACAGGGGTGGTAATTCACCCCTCCACTTT

j_call: TRBJ1-2
d_call: TRBD1
clone_size: NA
v_call: TRBV6-5
cdr3_aa: CASSRDRKNYGYTF
cdr3_nt: TGTGCCAGCAGCCGGGACAGGAAGAACTATGGCTACACCTTC

j_call: TRBJ2-2
d_call: NA
clone_size: NA
v_call: TRBV7-2
cdr3_aa: CASSPFDQTGELFF
cdr3_nt: TGTGCCAGCAGCCCGTTTGATCAGACCGGGGAGCTGTTTTTT

j_call: TRBJ2-5
d_call: TRBD2
clone_size: NA
v_call: TRBV24-1
cdr3_aa: CATSEGLVKTQYF
cdr3_nt: TGTGCCACCAGTGAAGGACTAGTAAAGACCCAGTACTTC

j_call: TRBJ1-5
d_call: NA
clone_size: few
v_call: TRBV7-8
cdr3_aa: CASSSVDSSNQPQHF
cdr3_nt: TGTGCCAGCAGCTCTGTGGACAGTAGCAATCAGCCCCAGCATTTT

j_call: TRBJ2-2
d_call: TRBD2
clone_size: NA
v_call: TRBV7-3
cdr3_aa: CASSLGGTSGRAGELFF
cdr3_nt: TGTGCCAGCAGCTTAGGCGGGACTAGCGGGAGAGCCGGGGAGCTGTTTTTT

j_call: TRBJ2-2
d_call: NA
clone_size: NA
v_call: TRBV6-4
cdr3_aa: CASSDSRSQGLFTGELFF
cdr3_nt: TGTGCCAGCAGTGACTCGAGGTCCCAGGGGCTATTCACCGGGGAGCTGTTTTTT

j_call: TRBJ2-2
d_call: NA
clone_size: once
v_call: TRBV27
cdr3_aa: CASISRGHTGELFF
cdr3_nt: TGTGCCAGCATCTCCAGGGGCCACACCGGGGAGCTGTTTTTT

j_call: TRBJ2-5
d_call: NA
clone_size: NA
v_call: TRBV29-1
cdr3_aa: CSVRRNGGGETQYF
cdr3_nt: TGCAGCGTCCGGAGGAACGGGGGTGGAGAGACCCAGTACTTC

j_call: TRBJ2-7
d_call: TRBD1
clone_size: NA
v_call: TRBV4-1
cdr3_aa: CASSQDMWQGAPYEQYF
cdr3_nt: TGCGCCAGCAGCCAAGATATGTGGCAGGGGGCGCCCTACGAGCAGTACTTC

j_call: TRBJ1-2
d_call: TRBD1
clone_size: NA
v_call: TRBV5-4
cdr3_aa: CASSPGQEYGYTF
cdr3_nt: TGTGCCAGCAGCCCGGGACAGGAATATGGCTACACCTTC

j_call: TRBJ2-2
d_call: TRBD1
clone_size: few
v_call: TRBV5-1
cdr3_aa: CASRRGQAWNTGELFF
cdr3_nt: TGCGCCAGCAGGAGGGGACAGGCATGGAACACCGGGGAGCTGTTTTTT

j_call: TRBJ1-4
d_call: NA
clone_size: NA
v_call: TRBV18
cdr3_aa: CASSPWAGQNEKLFF
cdr3_nt: TGTGCCAGCTCACCCTGGGCGGGCCAAAATGAAAAACTGTTTTTT

j_call: TRBJ1-2
d_call: NA
clone_size: NA
v_call: TRBV20-1
cdr3_aa: CSAQEPSYYTF
cdr3_nt: TGCAGTGCCCAGGAACCTAGCTACTACACCTTC

j_call: TRBJ1-6
d_call: TRBD1
clone_size: NA
v_call: TRBV7-9
cdr3_aa: CASTKSGTGTNSPLHF
cdr3_nt: TGTGCCAGCACCAAATCAGGGACAGGGACAAATTCACCCCTCCACTTT

j_call: TRBJ2-7
d_call: TRBD1
clone_size: NA
v_call: TRBV10-3
cdr3_aa: CATRTGTGYEQYF
cdr3_nt: TGTGCCACCCGGACAGGGACCGGGTACGAGCAGTACTTC

j_call: TRBJ2-3
d_call: TRBD2
clone_size: few
v_call: TRBV6-5
cdr3_aa: CASRTGGIADTQYF
cdr3_nt: TGTGCCAGCAGAACGGGGGGGATCGCAGATACGCAGTATTTT